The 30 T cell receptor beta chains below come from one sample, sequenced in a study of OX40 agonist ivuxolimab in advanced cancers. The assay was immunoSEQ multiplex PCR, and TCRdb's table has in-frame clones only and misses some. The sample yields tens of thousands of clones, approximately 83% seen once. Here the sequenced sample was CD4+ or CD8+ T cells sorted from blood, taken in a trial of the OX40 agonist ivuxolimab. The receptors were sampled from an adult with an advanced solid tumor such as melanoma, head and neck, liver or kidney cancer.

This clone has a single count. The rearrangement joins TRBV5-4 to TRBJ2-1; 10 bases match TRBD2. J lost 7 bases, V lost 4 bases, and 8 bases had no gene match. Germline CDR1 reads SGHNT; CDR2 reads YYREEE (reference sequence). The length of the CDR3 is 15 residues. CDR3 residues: CASSRSGGADNEQFF. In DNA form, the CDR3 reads TGTGCCAGCAGCCGGAGCGGGGGGGCCGATAATGAGCAGTTCTTC.

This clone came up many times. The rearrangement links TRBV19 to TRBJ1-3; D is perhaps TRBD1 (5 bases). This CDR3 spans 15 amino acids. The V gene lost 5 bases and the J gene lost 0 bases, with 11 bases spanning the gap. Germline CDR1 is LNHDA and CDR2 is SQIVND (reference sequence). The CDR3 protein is CASSPGTYSGNTIYF. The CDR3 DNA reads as TGTGCCAGTAGTCCCGGGACTTACTCTGGAAACACCATATATTTT.

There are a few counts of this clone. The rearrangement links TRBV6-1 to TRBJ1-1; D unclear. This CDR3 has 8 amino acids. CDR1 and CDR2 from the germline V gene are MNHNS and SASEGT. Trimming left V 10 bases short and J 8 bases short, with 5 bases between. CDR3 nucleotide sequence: TGTGCCATCGGGGAAGCTTTCTTT. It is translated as CAIGEAFF.

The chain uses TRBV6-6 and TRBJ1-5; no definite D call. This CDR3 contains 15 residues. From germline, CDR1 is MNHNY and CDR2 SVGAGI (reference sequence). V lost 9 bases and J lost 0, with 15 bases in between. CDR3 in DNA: TGTGCCAGTAGAAACGAGCCGTATAGCAATCAGCCCCAGCATTTT. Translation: CASRNEPYSNQPQHF.

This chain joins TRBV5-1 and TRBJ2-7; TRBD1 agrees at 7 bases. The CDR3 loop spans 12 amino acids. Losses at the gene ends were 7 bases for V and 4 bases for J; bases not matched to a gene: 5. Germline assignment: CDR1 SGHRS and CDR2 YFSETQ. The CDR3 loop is CASGTEIYEQYF. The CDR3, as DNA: TGCGCCAGCGGGACAGAGATTTACGAGCAGTACTTC.

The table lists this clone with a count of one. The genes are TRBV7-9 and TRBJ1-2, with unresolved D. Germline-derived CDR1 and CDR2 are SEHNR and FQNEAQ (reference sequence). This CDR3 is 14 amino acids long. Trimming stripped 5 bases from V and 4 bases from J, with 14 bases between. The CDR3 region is CASSRAGWGYGYTF. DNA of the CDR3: TGTGCCAGCAGCCGAGCAGGTTGGGGCTATGGCTACACCTTC.

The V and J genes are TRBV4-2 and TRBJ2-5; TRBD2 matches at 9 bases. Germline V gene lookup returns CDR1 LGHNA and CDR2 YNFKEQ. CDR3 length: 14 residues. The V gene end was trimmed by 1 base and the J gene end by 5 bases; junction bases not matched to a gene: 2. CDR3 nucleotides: TGTGCCAGCAGCCAAGTAGCGGGGGTTGAGACCCAGTACTTC. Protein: CASSQVAGVETQYF.

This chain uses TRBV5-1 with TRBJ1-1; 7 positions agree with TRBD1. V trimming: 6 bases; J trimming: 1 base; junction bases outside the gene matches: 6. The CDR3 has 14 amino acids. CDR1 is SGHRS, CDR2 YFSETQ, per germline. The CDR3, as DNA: TGCGCCAGCACCAAAGGGGGCAAGAACACTGAAGCTTTCTTT. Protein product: CASTKGGKNTEAFF.

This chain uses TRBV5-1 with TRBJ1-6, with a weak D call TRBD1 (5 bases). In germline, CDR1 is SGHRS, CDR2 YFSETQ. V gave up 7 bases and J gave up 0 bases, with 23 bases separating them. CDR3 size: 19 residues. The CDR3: CASGEGGHQGSSYNSPLHF. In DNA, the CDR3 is TGCGCCAGCGGGGAAGGAGGACACCAAGGCTCCTCCTATAATTCACCCCTCCACTTT.

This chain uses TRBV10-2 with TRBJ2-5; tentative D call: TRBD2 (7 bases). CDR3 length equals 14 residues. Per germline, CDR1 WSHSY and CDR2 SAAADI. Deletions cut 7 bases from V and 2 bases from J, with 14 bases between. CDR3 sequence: CASMRGGPQETQYF. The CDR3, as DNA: TGCGCCAGCATGAGGGGGGGCCCGCAAGAGACCCAGTACTTC.

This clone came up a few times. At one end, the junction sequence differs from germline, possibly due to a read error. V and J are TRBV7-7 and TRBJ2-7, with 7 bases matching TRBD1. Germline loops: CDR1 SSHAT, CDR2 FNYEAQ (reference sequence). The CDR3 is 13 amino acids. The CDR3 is CASSLHGQDEQYF. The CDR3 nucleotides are TGTGCTAGCAGCTTACACGGACAGGACGAGCAGTACTTC.

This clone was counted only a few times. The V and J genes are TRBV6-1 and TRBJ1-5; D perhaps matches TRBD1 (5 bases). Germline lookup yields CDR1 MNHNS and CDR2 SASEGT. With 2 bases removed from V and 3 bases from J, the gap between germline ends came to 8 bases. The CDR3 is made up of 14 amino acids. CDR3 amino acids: CASSERGFNQPQHF. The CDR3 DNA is TGTGCCAGCAGTGAAAGGGGTTTCAATCAGCCCCAGCATTTT.

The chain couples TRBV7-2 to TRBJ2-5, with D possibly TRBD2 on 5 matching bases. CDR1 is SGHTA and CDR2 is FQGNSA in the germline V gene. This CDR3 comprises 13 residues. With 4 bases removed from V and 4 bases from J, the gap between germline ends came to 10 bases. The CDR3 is CASSYTAGETQYF. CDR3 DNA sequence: TGTGCCAGCAGCTACACTGCGGGAGAGACCCAGTACTTC.

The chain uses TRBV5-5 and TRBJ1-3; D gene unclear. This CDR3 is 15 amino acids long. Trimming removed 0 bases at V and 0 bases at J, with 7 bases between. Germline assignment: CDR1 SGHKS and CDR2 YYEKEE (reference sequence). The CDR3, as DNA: TGTGCCAGCAGCTTGGCCCCAAGCTCTGGAAACACCATATATTTT. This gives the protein CASSLAPSSGNTIYF.

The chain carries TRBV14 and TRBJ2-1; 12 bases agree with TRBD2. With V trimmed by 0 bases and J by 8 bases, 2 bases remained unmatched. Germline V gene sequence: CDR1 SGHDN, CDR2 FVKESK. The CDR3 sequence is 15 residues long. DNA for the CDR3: TGTGCCAGCAGCCAAGAGGGACTAGCGGGCTATGAGCAGTTCTTC. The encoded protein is CASSQEGLAGYEQFF.

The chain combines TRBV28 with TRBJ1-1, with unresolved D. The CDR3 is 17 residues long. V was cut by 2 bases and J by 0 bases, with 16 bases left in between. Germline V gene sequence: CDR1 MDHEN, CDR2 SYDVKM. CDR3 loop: CASSLRLSEPLNTEAFF. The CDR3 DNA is TGTGCCAGCAGTTTAAGGTTGTCGGAACCCTTGAACACTGAAGCTTTCTTT.

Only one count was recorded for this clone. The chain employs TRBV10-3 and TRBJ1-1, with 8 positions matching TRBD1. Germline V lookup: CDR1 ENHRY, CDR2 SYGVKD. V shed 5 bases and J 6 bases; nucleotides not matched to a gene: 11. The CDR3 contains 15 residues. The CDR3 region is CAISSSDRGSAEAFF. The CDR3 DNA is TGTGCCATCAGTTCCTCCGACAGGGGTTCCGCTGAAGCTTTCTTT.

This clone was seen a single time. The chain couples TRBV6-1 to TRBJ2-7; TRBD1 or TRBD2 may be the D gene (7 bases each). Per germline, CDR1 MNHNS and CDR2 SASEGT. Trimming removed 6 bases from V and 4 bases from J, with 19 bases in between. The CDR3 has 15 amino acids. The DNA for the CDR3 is TGTGCCAGCAGCCCCAGGGGGGGGTTTGGTTACGAGCAGTACTTC. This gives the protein CASSPRGGFGYEQYF.

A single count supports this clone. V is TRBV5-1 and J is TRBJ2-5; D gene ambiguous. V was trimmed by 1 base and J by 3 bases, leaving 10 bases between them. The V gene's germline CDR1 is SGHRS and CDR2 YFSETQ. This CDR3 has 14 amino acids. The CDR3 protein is CASSLSTPKETQYF. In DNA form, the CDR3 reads TGCGCCAGCAGCTTGTCCACCCCGAAAGAGACCCAGTACTTC.

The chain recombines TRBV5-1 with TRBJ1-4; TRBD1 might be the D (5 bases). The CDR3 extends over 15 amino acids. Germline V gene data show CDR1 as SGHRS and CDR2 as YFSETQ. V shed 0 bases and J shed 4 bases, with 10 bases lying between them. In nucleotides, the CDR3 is TGCGCCAGCAGCTTGGGGCAGGGCGGTAATGAAAAACTGTTTTTT. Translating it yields CASSLGQGGNEKLFF.

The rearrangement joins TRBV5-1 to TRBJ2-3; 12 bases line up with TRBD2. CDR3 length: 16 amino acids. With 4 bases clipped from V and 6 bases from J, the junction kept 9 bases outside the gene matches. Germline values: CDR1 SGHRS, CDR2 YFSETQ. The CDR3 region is CASSILGLAGLDTQYF. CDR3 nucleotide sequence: TGCGCCAGCAGCATCTTAGGACTAGCGGGACTGGATACGCAGTATTTT.

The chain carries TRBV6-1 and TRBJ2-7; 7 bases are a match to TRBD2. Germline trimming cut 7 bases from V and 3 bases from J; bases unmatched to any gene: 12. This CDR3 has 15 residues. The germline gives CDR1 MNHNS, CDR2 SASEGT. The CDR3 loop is CASTRGREGLYEQYF. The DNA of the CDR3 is TGTGCCAGCACCCGAGGGAGGGAAGGCCTCTACGAGCAGTACTTC.

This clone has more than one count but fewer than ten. The CDR3 protein is CASSNFGTRAYNEQFF. DNA for the CDR3: TGTGCCAGCAGTAACTTCGGGACTAGGGCCTACAATGAGCAGTTCTTC. V gene TRBV2 combines with J gene TRBJ2-1; 8 positions match TRBD2. The V segment lost 5 bases and the J segment 2 bases; nucleotides outside the gene matches: 8. This CDR3 has 16 amino acids. Germline V CDR1 and CDR2: SNHLY, FYNNEI.

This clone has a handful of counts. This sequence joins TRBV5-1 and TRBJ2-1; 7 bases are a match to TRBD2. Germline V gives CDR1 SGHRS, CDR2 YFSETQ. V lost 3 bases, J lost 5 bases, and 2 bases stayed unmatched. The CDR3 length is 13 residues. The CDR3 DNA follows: TGCGCCAGCAGCTCGCGGGGGAACAATGAGCAGTTCTTC. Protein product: CASSSRGNNEQFF. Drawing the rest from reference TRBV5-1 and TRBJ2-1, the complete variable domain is KAGVTQTPRYLIKTRGQQVTLSCSPISGHRSVSWYQQTPGQGLQFLFEYFSETQRNKGNFPGRFSGRQFSNSRSEMNVSTLELGDSALYLCASSSRGNNEQFFGPGTRLTVL.

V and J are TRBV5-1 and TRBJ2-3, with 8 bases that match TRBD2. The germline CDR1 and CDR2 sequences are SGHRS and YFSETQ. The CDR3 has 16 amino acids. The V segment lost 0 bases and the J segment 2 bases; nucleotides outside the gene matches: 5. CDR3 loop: CASSLVSRGDTDTQYF. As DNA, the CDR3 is TGCGCCAGCAGCTTGGTTTCGCGGGGGGACACAGATACGCAGTATTTT.

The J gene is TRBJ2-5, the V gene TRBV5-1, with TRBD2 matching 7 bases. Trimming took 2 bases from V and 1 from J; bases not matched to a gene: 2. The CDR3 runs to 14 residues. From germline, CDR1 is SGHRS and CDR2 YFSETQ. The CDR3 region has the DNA TGCGCCAGCAGCTTTGGGGAGGGCCAAGAGACCCAGTACTTC. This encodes CASSFGEGQETQYF.

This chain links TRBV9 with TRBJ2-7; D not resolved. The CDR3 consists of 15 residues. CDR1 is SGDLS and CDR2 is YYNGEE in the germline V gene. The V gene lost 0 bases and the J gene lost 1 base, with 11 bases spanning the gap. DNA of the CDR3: TGTGCCAGCAGCGTAGGGTCTCAGGAGTCCTACGAGCAGTACTTC. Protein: CASSVGSQESYEQYF.

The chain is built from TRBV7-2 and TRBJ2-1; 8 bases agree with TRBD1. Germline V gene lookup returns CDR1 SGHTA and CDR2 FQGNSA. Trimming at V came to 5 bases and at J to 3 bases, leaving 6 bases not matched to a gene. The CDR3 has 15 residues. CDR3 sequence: CASSRSTGVYNEQFF. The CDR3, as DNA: TGTGCCAGCAGCCGCTCGACAGGGGTCTACAATGAGCAGTTCTTC.

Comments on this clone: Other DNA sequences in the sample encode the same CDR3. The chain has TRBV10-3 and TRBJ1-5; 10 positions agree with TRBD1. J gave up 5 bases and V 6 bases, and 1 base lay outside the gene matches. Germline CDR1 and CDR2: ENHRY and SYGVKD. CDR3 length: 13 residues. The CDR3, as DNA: TGTGCCATCAGCGGGACAGGGGATCAGCCCCAGCATTTT. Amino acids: CAISGTGDQPQHF.

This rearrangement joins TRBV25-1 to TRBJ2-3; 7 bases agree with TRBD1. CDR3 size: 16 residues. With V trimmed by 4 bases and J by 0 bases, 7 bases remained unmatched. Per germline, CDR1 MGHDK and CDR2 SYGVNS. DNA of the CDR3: TGTGCCAGCAGTGCCCCCAAGACAGGGAGCACAGATACGCAGTATTTT. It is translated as CASSAPKTGSTDTQYF.